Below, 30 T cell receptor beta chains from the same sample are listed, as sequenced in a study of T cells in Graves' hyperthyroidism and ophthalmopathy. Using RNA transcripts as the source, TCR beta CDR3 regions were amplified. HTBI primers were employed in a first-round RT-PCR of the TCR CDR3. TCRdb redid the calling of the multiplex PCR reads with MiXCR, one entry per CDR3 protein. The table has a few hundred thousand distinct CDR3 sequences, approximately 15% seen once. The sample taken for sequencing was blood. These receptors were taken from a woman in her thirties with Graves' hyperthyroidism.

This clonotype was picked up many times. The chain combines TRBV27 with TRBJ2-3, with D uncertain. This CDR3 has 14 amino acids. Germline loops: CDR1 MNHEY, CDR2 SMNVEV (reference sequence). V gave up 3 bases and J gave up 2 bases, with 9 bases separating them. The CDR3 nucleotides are TGTGCCAGCAGTTTTTTGGCAAACACAGATACGCAGTATTTT. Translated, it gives CASSFLANTDTQYF.

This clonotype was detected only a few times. CDR3 loop: CASSTFDRFPSPLHF. The DNA of the CDR3 is TGTGCCAGCAGTACCTTCGACAGGTTTCCTTCACCCCTCCACTTT. The chain couples TRBV27 to TRBJ1-6, with a tentative D call TRBD1 (6 bases). V was shortened by 5 bases and J by 9 bases, with 17 bases between the two germline ends. The CDR3 consists of 15 residues. Germline CDR1 and CDR2: MNHEY and SMNVEV (reference sequence).

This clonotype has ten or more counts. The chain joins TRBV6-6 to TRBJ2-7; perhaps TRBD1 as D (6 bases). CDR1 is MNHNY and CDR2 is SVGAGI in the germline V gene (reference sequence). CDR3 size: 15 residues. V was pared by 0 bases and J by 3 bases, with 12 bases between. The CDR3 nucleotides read TGTGCCAGCAGTTACTCGATACAGGGTCACTACGAGCAGTACTTC. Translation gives CASSYSIQGHYEQYF.

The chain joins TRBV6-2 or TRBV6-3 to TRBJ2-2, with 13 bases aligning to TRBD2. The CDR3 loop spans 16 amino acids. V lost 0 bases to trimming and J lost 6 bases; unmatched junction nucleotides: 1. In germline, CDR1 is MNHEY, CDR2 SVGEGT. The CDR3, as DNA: TGTGCCAGCAGTTACTCGGGACTAGCGGGATCCGGGGAGCTGTTTTTT. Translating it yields CASSYSGLAGSGELFF.

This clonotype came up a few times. The CDR3 DNA follows: TGTGCCAGCAGCACCGACGGGACAGGGGGCCGGGAGCTGTTTTTT. The encoded protein is CASSTDGTGGRELFF. This chain uses TRBV7-9 with TRBJ2-2; 12 bases fit TRBD1. V lost 5 bases and J lost 9; bases outside the gene matches: 7. Germline CDR1 SEHNR, CDR2 FQNEAQ (reference sequence). CDR3 length: 15 residues.

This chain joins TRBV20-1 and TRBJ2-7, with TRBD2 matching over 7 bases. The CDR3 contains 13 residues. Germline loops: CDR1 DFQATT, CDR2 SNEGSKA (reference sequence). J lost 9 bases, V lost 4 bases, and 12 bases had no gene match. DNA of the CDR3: TGCAGTGCTACCTCGGGGGGTTTATCTTTGCAGTACTTC. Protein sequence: CSATSGGLSLQYF.

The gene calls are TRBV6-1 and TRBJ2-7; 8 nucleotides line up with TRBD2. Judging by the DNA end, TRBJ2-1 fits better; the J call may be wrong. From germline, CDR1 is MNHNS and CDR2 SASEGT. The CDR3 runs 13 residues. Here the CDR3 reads CASSGAGAYEQFF. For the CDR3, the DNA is TGTGCCAGCAGTGGAGCGGGAGCCTACGAGCAGTTCTTC.

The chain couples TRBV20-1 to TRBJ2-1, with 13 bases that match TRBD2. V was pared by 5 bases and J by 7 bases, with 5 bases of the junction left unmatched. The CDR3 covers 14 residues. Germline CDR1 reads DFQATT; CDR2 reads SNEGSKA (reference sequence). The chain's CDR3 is CSAGGTSGTNEQFF. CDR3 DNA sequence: TGCAGTGCTGGAGGGACTAGCGGGACAAATGAGCAGTTCTTC.

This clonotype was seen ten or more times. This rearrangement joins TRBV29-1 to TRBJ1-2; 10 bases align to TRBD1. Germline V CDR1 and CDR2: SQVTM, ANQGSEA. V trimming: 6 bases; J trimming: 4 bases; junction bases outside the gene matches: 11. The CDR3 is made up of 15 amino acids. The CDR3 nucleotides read TGCAGCGTGATCAGACAGGGGGCTGGTGGCTATGGCTACACCTTC. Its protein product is CSVIRQGAGGYGYTF. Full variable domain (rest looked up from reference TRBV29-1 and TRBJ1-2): SAVISQKPSRDICQRGTSLTIQCQVDSQVTMMFWYRQQPGQSLTLIATANQGSEATYESGFVIDKFPISRPNLTFSTLTVSNMSPEDSSIYLCSVIRQGAGGYGYTFGSGTRLTVV.

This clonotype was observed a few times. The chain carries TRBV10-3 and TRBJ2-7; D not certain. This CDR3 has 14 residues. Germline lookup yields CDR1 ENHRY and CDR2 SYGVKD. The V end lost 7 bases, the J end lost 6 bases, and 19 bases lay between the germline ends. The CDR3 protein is CAIIRSLGSPEQYF. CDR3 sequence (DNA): TGTGCCATCATTAGGAGTTTGGGCAGCCCCGAGCAGTACTTC.

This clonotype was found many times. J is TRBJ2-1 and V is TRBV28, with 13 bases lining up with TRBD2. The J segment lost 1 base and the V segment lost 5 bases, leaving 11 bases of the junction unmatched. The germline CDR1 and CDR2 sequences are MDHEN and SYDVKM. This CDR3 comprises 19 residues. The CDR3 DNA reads TGTGCCAGCAGTCCAACCATGGGACTAGCGGGACGTTCCTACAATGAGCAGTTCTTC. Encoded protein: CASSPTMGLAGRSYNEQFF.

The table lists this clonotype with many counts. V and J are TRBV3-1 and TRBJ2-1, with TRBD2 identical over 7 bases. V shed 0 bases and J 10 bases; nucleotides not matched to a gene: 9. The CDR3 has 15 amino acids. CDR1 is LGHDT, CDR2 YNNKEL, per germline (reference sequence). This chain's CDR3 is CASSQEPLAVKEQFF. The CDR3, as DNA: TGTGCCAGCAGCCAAGAGCCCCTAGCGGTCAAAGAGCAGTTCTTC.

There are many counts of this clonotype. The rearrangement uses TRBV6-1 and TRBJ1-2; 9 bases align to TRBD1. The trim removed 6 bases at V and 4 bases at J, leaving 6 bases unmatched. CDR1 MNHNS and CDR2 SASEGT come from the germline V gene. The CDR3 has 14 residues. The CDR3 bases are TGTGCCAGCAGGAACAGGGGGCTAGCCTATGGCTACACCTTC. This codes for CASRNRGLAYGYTF.

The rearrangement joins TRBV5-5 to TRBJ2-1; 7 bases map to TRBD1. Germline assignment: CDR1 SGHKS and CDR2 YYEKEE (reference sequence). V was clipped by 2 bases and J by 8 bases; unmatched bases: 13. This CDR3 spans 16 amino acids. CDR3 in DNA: TGTGCCAGCAGCTTCAACGTGCGACAGGGTTTAGATGAGCAGTTCTTC. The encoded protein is CASSFNVRQGLDEQFF. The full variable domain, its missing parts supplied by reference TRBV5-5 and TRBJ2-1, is DAGVTQSPTHLIKTRGQQVTLRCSPISGHKSVSWYQQVLGQGPQFIFQYYEKEERGRGNFPDRFSARQFPNYSSELNVNALLLGDSALYLCASSFNVRQGLDEQFFGPGTRLTVL.

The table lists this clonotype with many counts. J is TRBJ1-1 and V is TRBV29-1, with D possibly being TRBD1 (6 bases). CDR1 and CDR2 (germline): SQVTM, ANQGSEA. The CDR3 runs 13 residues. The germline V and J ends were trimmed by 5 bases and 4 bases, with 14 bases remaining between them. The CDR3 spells CSVFQGRFTEAFF. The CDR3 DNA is TGCAGCGTTTTCCAGGGGAGATTCACTGAAGCTTTCTTT.

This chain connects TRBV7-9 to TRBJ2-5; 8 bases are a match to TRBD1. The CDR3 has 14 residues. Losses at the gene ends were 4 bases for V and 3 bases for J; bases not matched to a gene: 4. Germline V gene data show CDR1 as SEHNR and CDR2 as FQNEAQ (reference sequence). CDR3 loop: CASSSQGGEETQYF. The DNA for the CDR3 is TGTGCCAGCAGCTCACAGGGGGGCGAAGAGACCCAGTACTTC.

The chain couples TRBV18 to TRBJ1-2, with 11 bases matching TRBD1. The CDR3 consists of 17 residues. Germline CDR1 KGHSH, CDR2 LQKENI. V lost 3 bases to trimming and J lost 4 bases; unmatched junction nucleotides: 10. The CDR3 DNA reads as TGTGCCAGCTCACCTATACTGGGACAGGGGGATTTCTATGGCTACACCTTC. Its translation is CASSPILGQGDFYGYTF.

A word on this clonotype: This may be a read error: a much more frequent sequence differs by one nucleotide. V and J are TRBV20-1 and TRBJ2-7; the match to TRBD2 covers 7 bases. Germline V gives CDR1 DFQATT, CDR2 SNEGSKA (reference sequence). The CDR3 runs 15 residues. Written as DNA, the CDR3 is TGCAGTGCCCCCGCCGGGGGGACTGGACCCTACGAGCGGTACTTC. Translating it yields CSAPAGGTGPYERYF.

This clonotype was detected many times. The CDR3 reads CAWTPGTGPGEQFF. CDR3 bases: TGTGCCTGGACCCCCGGGACAGGGCCAGGTGAGCAGTTCTTC. The V and J genes are TRBV30 and TRBJ2-1; 9 nucleotides align to TRBD1. This CDR3 region has 14 residues. The germline CDR1 and CDR2 sequences are GTSNPN and SVGIG (reference sequence). The ends lost 4 bases at V and 9 bases at J; junction bases unmatched: 10.

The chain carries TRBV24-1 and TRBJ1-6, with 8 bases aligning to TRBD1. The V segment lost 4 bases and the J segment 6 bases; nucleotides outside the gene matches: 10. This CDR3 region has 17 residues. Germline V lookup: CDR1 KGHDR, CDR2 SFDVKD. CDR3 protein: CATSEHTTGVGNSPLHF. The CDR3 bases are TGTGCCACCAGTGAGCATACGACAGGGGTAGGTAATTCACCCCTCCACTTT.

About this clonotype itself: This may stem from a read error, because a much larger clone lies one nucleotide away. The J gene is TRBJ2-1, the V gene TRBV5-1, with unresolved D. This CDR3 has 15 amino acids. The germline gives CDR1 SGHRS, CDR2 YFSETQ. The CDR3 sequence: CASSPSGPAVHKQFF. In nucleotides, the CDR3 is TGTGCCAGCAGCCCCTCGGGCCCCGCCGTCCATAAGCAGTTCTTC. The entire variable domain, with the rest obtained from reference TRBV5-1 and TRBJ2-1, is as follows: KAGVTQTPRYLIKTRGQQVTLSCSPISGHRSVSWYQQTPGQGLQFLFEYFSETQRNKGNFPGRFSGRQFSNSRSEMNVSTLELGDSALYLCASSPSGPAVHKQFFGPGTRLTVL.

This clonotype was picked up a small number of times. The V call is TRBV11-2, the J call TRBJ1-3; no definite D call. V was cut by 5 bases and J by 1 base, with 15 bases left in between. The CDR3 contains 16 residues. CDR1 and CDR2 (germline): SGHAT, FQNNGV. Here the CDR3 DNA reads TGTGCCAGCAGCCCCCGGGCCGGAAGATCTGGAAACACCATATATTTT. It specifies CASSPRAGRSGNTIYF.

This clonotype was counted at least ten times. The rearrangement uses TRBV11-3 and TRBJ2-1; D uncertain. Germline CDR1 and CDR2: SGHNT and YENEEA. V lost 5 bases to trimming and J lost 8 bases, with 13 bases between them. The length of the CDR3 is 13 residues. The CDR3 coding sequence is TGTGCCAGCAGCATGCTGGACCGAGATGAGCAGTTCTTC. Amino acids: CASSMLDRDEQFF.

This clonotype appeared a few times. CDR3 in DNA: TGTGCCATCAGGGAACAGGGTACGATGAACACTGAAGCTTTCTTT. Its translation is CAIREQGTMNTEAFF. This sequence joins TRBV10-3 and TRBJ1-1; D is perhaps TRBD1 (6 bases). The length of the CDR3 is 15 residues. The germline gives CDR1 ENHRY, CDR2 SYGVKD. V shed 6 bases and J shed 0 bases, with 14 bases lying between them.

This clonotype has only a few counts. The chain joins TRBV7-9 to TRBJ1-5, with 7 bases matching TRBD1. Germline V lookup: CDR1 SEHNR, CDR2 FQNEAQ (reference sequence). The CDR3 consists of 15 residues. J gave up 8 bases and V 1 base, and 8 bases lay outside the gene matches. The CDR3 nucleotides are TGTGCCAGCAGCTTAGGACAACAGGGGTGGGAGCCCCAGCATTTT. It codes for CASSLGQQGWEPQHF.

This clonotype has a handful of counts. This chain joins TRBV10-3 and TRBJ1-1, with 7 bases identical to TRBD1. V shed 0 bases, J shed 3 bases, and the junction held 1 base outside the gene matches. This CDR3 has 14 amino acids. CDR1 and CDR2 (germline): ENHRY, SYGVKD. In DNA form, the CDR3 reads TGTGCCATCAGTGAGTCCGGGACAGACACTGAAGCTTTCTTT. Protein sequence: CAISESGTDTEAFF.

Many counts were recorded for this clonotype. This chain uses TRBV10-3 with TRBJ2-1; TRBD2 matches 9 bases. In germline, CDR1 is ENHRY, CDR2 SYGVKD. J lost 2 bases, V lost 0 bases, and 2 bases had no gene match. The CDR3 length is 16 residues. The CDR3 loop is CAISESLAGPYNEQFF. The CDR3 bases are TGTGCCATCAGTGAGTCGCTAGCGGGACCCTACAATGAGCAGTTCTTC.

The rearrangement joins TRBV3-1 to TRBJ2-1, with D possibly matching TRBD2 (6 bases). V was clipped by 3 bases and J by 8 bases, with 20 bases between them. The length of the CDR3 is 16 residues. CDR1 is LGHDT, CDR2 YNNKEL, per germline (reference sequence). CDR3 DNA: TGTGCCAGCAGCCAGAGACTAGATTGGAAGATCCATGAGCAGTTCTTC. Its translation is CASSQRLDWKIHEQFF.

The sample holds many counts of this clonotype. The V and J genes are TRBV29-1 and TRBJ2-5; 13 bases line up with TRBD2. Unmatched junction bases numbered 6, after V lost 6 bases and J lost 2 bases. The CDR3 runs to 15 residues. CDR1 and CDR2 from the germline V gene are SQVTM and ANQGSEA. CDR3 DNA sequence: TGCAGCGTAGGACTAGCGGGAGTTGGGCAAGAGACCCAGTACTTC. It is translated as CSVGLAGVGQETQYF.

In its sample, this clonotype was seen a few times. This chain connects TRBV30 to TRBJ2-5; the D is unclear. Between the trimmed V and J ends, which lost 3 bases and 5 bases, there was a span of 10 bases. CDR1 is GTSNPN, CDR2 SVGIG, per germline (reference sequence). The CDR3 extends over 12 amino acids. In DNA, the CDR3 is TGTGCCTGGAGCAGTTGGGTCGAGACCCAGTACTTC. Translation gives CAWSSWVETQYF.